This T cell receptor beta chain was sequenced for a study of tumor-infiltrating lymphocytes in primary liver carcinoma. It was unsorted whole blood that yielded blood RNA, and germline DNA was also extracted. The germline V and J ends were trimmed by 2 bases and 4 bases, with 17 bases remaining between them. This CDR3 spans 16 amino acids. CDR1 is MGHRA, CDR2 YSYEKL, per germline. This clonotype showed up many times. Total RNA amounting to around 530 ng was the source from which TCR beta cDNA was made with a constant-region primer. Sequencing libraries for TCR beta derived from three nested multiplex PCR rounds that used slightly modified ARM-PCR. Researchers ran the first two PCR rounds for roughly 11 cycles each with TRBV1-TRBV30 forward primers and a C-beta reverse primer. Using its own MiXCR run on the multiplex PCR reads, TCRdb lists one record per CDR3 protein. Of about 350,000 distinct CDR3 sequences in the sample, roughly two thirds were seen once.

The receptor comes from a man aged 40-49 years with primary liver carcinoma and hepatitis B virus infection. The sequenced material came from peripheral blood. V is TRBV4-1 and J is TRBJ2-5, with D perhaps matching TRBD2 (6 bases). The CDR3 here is CASSQKGTESRETQYF. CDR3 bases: TGCGCCAGCAGCCAAAAGGGGACTGAAAGTAGAGAGACCCAGTACTTC.